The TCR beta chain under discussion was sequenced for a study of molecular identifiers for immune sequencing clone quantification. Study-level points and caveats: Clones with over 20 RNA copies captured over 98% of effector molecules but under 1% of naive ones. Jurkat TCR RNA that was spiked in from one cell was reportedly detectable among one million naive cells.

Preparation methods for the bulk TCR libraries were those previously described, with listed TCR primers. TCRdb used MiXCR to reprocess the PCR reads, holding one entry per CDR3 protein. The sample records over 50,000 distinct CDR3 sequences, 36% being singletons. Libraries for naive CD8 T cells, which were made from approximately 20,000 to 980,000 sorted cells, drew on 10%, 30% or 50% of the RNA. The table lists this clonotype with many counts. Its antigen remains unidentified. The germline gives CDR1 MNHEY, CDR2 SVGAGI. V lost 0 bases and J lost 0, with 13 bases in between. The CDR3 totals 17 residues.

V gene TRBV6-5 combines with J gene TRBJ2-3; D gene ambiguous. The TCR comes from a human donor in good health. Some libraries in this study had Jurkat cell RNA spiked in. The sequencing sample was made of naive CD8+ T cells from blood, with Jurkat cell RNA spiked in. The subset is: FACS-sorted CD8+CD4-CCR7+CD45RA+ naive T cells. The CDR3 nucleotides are TGTGCCAGCAGTTACTCTGGGCGGTCGCGGAGCACAGATACGCAGTATTTT. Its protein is CASSYSGRSRSTDTQYF.